This TCR beta chain appears in the sequencing data of a study of metastatic and nonmetastatic thyroid tumors. In the study overall: Repertoires of blood and of tissue (tumor or nodule) from malignant and benign thyroid patients were compared. General observations from the study: Compared with benign nodules, malignant thyroid tumors were reported to have significantly higher TCR beta diversity in both blood and tumor.

The V gene's germline CDR1 is DFQATT and CDR2 SNEGSKA (reference sequence). Trimming took 7 bases from V and 3 from J, leaving 19 bases between them. The CDR3 has 14 amino acids. Patients underwent thyroid surgery, and none had received any treatment before it. This clone showed up many times. The antigen is undetermined. Methods used by the authors: Researchers built a distant-metastasis classifier for papillary thyroid cancer that drew on CDR3 differences across clinicopathological groups. From the PCR reads, TCRdb re-called clones with MiXCR. TCRdb's processing, not the authors' own work, is the source of the V and J calls. The sample consists of approximately 50,000 clones, approximately 20% of them appearing once.

The receptor was isolated from a female donor with papillary thyroid cancer or a benign thyroid nodule (not recorded which). Some clones in this sample may be carry-over from other donors' samples. This sequence joins TRBV20-1 and TRBJ2-7; D tentatively reads TRBD1 or TRBD2 (5 bases each). The sample was blood. In nucleotides, the CDR3 is TGCAGTGGCAGAGGGCTTGCAGGGCTCTACGAGCAGTACTTC. Residues: CSGRGLAGLYEQYF.